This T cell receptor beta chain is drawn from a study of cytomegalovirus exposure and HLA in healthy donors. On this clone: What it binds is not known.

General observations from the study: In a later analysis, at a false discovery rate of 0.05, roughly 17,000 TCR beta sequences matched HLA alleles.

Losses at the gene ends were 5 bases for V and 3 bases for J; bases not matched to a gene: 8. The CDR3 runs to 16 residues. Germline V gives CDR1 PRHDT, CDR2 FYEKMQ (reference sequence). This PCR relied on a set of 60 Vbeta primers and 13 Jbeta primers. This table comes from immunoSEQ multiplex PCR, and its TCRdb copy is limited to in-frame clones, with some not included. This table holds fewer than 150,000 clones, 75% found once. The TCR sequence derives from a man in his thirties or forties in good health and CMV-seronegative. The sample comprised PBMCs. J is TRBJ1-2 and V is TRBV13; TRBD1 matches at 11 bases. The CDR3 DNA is TGTGCCAGCAGCCCCGGGACAGGGGGGGAAGACTATGGCTACACCTTC. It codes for CASSPGTGGEDYGYTF. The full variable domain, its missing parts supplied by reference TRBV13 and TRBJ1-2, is AAGVIQSPRHLIKEKRETATLKCYPIPRHDTVYWYQQGPGQDPQFLISFYEKMQSDKGSIPDRFSAQQFSDYHSELNMSSLELGDSALYFCASSPGTGGEDYGYTFGSGTRLTVV.